This TCR beta chain was documented in a study of radiation and T cells in renal cell carcinoma. Described time point: blood 4 weeks post-SBRT, at nephrectomy. Treatment of the sample: 15 Gy SBRT to primary tumor, nephrectomy 4 weeks later. This clone was found a few times. The table came from immunoSEQ multiplex PCR; TCRdb's copy has only in-frame clones and leaves some out. This sample has 140,000 to 150,000 clones, with approximately 86% found just once. V shed 5 bases and J shed 4 bases, with 11 bases lying between them. This CDR3 contains 13 residues. Germline loops: CDR1 WNHNN, CDR2 SYGVQD (reference sequence).

The TCR sequence derives from a woman in her forties or fifties with renal cell carcinoma. The genes are TRBV10-1 and TRBJ1-2, with D possibly TRBD1 on 5 matching bases. Sequenced here: blood, sampled from a patient whose treatment included radiotherapy and nephrectomy. CDR3 residues: CASSPTVSYGYTF. The CDR3 nucleotides are TGCGCCAGCAGTCCGACAGTTTCCTATGGCTACACCTTC.